The T cell receptor (beta chain) under discussion was sequenced for a study of T cells in localized non-small cell lung cancer. Points from the study as a whole: Adjacent lung tissue had a median approximately 57 of the top 100 clones found in the tumor.

Of note for this clone: Antigen: not known.

The germline V gene has CDR1 SQVTM and CDR2 ANQGSEA. The CDR3 sequence is 13 residues long. V dropped 3 bases and J dropped 8 bases, with 16 bases sitting between them. Generated by immunoSEQ multiplex PCR, the TCRdb table keeps only in-frame clones and is missing some. The sample consists of about 2,600 clones, roughly 48% of them appearing once. The sequence derives from a woman aged 35-75 years with stage II squamous cell lung carcinoma. The source material was lung tumor tissue, sampled before any cancer treatment. The V call is TRBV29-1, the J call TRBJ1-1; perhaps TRBD1 as D (6 bases). The CDR3 DNA follows: TGCAGCGTTGAGCTAAGGACAGCGGCGGAAGCTTTCTTT. Translated: CSVELRTAAEAFF.